Given below is one TCR beta chain in context. The germline V and J ends were trimmed by 2 bases and 3 bases, with 16 bases remaining between them. The CDR3 length is 16 residues. CDR1 is MGHRA and CDR2 is YSYEKL in the germline V gene. The data belong to a study of control samples from healthy donors and cancer patients. This table comes from immunoSEQ multiplex PCR, and its TCRdb copy is limited to in-frame clones, with some not included. This sample carries about 160,000 clones, roughly 95% of them seen once, and the ten largest clones take approximately 1%. The chain carries TRBV4-1 and TRBJ1-1; D unresolved. The TCR was taken from a woman in her 30s in good health. Source material: blood. CDR3 loop: CASSQPTKGLDTEAFF. In DNA form, the CDR3 reads TGCGCCAGCAGCCAACCCACCAAGGGATTGGACACTGAAGCTTTCTTT.